The 20 T cell receptor beta chains below come from one sample, sequenced in a study of T cells in Graves' hyperthyroidism and ophthalmopathy. Amplification targeted TCR beta CDR3 regions from RNA transcripts. TCR CDR3 regions were first amplified by RT-PCR with HTBI primers. TCRdb re-derived calls from the multiplex PCR reads in MiXCR, one entry per CDR3 protein. Of over 350,000 distinct CDR3 sequences listed, 11% to 15% are singletons. Specimen: blood. Receptor source: a man between 45 and 60 years old with Graves' ophthalmopathy.

The chain couples TRBV27 to TRBJ2-1; 7 bases map to TRBD2. The germline gives CDR1 MNHEY, CDR2 SMNVEV (reference sequence). V shed 7 bases and J 4 bases; nucleotides not matched to a gene: 7. This CDR3 has 14 residues. CDR3 residues: CASKREAGYNEQFF. CDR3 sequence (DNA): TGTGCCAGCAAACGGGAGGCGGGATACAATGAGCAGTTCTTC.

This clonotype was observed many times. The V gene is TRBV5-1, the J gene TRBJ2-2; a weak D match, TRBD1 (6 bases). V gave up 4 bases and J gave up 1 base, with 11 bases separating them. The CDR3 contains 15 residues. CDR1 is SGHRS, CDR2 YFSETQ, per germline. The CDR3 spells CASSLGHRNTGELFF. The DNA for the CDR3 is TGCGCCAGCAGCCTGGGACACAGGAACACCGGGGAGCTGTTTTTT.

This clonotype was seen a handful of times. The chain carries TRBV19 and TRBJ2-2; 8 bases map to TRBD1. The CDR3 covers 17 residues. Germline V gene data show CDR1 as LNHDA and CDR2 as SQIVND (reference sequence). The V segment lost 8 bases and the J segment 5 bases; nucleotides outside the gene matches: 16. The CDR3 sequence: CASGDRSRWSRTGELFF. CDR3 nucleotides: TGTGCCAGTGGGGACAGGTCACGTTGGTCCCGGACCGGGGAGCTGTTTTTT.

The gene calls are TRBV6-4 and TRBJ2-2, with D possibly matching TRBD1 (5 bases). V shed 3 bases and J shed 6 bases, with 14 bases lying between them. Germline-derived CDR1 and CDR2 are MRHNA and SNTAGT. The CDR3 runs 15 residues. For the CDR3, the DNA is TGTGCCAGCAGTGAGGGGCCCGGTTTCCCCGGGGAGCTGTTTTTT. Its translation: CASSEGPGFPGELFF.

There are a few counts of this clonotype. The chain recombines TRBV11-2 with TRBJ2-5; 10 bases fit TRBD2. CDR3 size: 15 residues. After removal of 5 bases from V and 4 bases from J, the junction contained 7 bases not matched to a gene. Per the germline V gene, CDR1 is SGHAT and CDR2 is FQNNGV. The CDR3 is CASSGGLAMGETQYF. The CDR3 nucleotides read TGTGCCAGCAGCGGGGGACTAGCGATGGGAGAGACCCAGTACTTC.

A few counts support this clonotype. V usage is TRBV7-9 and J usage is TRBJ2-2; 7 bases are shared with TRBD2. The trim removed 5 bases at V and 4 bases at J, leaving 10 bases unmatched. This CDR3 contains 16 residues. Germline loops: CDR1 SEHNR, CDR2 FQNEAQ (reference sequence). The CDR3 here is CASSPPPGLPTGELFF. DNA for the CDR3: TGTGCCAGCAGCCCCCCTCCGGGACTACCCACCGGGGAGCTGTTTTTT. The full variable domain, in which reference TRBV7-9 and TRBJ2-2 provide the parts outside the CDR3, is DTGVSQNPRHKITKRGQNVTFRCDPISEHNRLYWYRQTLGQGPEFLTYFQNEAQLEKSRLLSDRFSAERPKGSFSTLEIQRTEQGDSAMYLCASSPPPGLPTGELFFGEGSRLTVL.

The sample holds many counts of this clonotype. V usage is TRBV20-1 and J usage is TRBJ2-1; 7 bases line up with TRBD2. The CDR3 sequence is 13 residues long. With 3 bases clipped from V and 8 bases from J, the junction kept 7 bases outside the gene matches. Germline CDR1 reads DFQATT; CDR2 reads SNEGSKA (reference sequence). The CDR3 DNA sequence: TGCAGTGCTAGCAGGGAGGGTGGGTATGAGCAGTTCTTC. Residues: CSASREGGYEQFF.

The chain is built from TRBV7-9 and TRBJ2-7; 7 positions agree with TRBD1. The germline V gene has CDR1 SEHNR and CDR2 FQNEAQ (reference sequence). After removal of 4 bases from V and 5 bases from J, the junction contained 8 bases not matched to a gene. The CDR3 loop spans 14 amino acids. CDR3 residues: CASSSGQVGDEQYF. DNA for the CDR3: TGTGCCAGCAGCTCAGGACAGGTTGGTGACGAGCAGTACTTC.

The J gene is TRBJ2-2, the V gene TRBV29-1; TRBD2 is a possible D gene (6 bases). Trimming took off 4 bases at V and 6 bases at J, with 15 bases between the two ends. This CDR3 is 14 amino acids long. Germline V gene data show CDR1 as SQVTM and CDR2 as ANQGSEA. CDR3 bases: TGCAGCGTTGGGGAGCGGGTGATTGCCGGGGAGCTGTTTTTT. Translating gives CSVGERVIAGELFF.

The V gene is TRBV7-9, the J gene TRBJ1-1, with a tentative D call TRBD1 (6 bases). The CDR3 totals 15 residues. Per the germline V gene, CDR1 is SEHNR and CDR2 is FQNEAQ (reference sequence). The V end was cut by 7 bases, the J end by 1 base, with 16 bases between. The chain's CDR3 is CASKSLGGQNTEAFF. The CDR3, as DNA: TGTGCCAGCAAGTCCTTGGGGGGCCAGAACACTGAAGCTTTCTTT.

This clonotype has just a few counts. The rearrangement uses TRBV29-1 and TRBJ1-1; no definite D call. This CDR3 region has 12 residues. The V gene lost 3 bases and the J gene lost 1 base, with 6 bases spanning the gap. The germline CDR1 and CDR2 sequences are SQVTM and ANQGSEA. This CDR3 is CSVDRQNTEAFF. The CDR3 DNA sequence: TGCAGCGTTGACAGACAGAACACTGAAGCTTTCTTT.

This clonotype appeared many times. The chain recombines TRBV30 with TRBJ1-5; 9 positions match TRBD1. This CDR3 spans 14 amino acids. V lost 5 bases, J lost 5 bases, and 7 bases stayed unmatched. Germline CDR1 is GTSNPN and CDR2 is SVGIG (reference sequence). CDR3 residues: CAWGRDRADQPQHF. Written as DNA, the CDR3 is TGTGCCTGGGGCCGGGACAGGGCGGATCAGCCCCAGCATTTT.

The chain combines TRBV6-5 with TRBJ2-1; 14 nucleotides align to TRBD2. This CDR3 has 16 amino acids. J gave up 10 bases and V 0 bases, and 5 bases lay outside the gene matches. Germline V lookup: CDR1 MNHEY, CDR2 SVGAGI. The CDR3 loop reads CASSYSKGLAGVEQFF. CDR3 in DNA: TGTGCCAGCAGTTACTCGAAGGGACTAGCGGGAGTAGAGCAGTTCTTC.

The chain is built from TRBV10-2 and TRBJ2-2, with TRBD2 as a possible D gene (6 bases). V lost 5 bases and J 8 bases, leaving 21 bases between the germline ends. Germline CDR1 WSHSY, CDR2 SAAADI. The CDR3 sequence is 16 residues long. The chain's CDR3 is CASSLHTTSLAGELFF. CDR3 nucleotides: TGCGCCAGCAGTCTCCACACCACTAGCTTGGCGGGGGAGCTGTTTTTT.

The V call is TRBV25-1, the J call TRBJ1-2; D unclear. Between the trimmed V and J ends, which lost 5 bases and 4 bases, there was a span of 17 bases. Germline V gene lookup returns CDR1 MGHDK and CDR2 SYGVNS. The CDR3 extends over 15 amino acids. The DNA for the CDR3 is TGTGCCAGCAGTCCAACCGGTCGGGTCTTCTATGGCTACACCTTC. Protein sequence: CASSPTGRVFYGYTF.

In its sample, this clonotype was seen a few times. The gene calls are TRBV19 and TRBJ2-1; 9 bases fit TRBD2. This CDR3 has 14 residues. J was trimmed by 6 bases and V by 7 bases; bases with no gene match: 7. Germline CDR1 is LNHDA and CDR2 is SQIVND (reference sequence). The chain's CDR3 is CASNLAGPGNEQFF. The CDR3 DNA is TGTGCCAGTAACCTAGCGGGACCTGGCAATGAGCAGTTCTTC.

This clonotype was seen at least ten times. V usage is TRBV14 and J usage is TRBJ2-7, with D perhaps TRBD2 (5 bases). V lost 2 bases to trimming and J lost 2 bases, with 7 bases between them. Germline CDR1 SGHDN, CDR2 FVKESK. CDR3 length: 13 amino acids. The CDR3 DNA follows: TGTGCCAGCAGCCAACCCGGGACCTACGAGCAGTACTTC. Translating gives CASSQPGTYEQYF.

Ten or more counts support this clonotype. The V call is TRBV5-6, the J call TRBJ2-7; TRBD2 might be the D (5 bases). The CDR3 spans 14 residues. The V gene lost 2 bases and the J gene lost 7 bases, with 16 bases spanning the gap. Germline V gene lookup returns CDR1 SGHDT and CDR2 YYEEEE. The CDR3 nucleotides read TGTGCCAGCAGCTTACCTGCCACGACGGGGGAGCAGTACTTC. Protein: CASSLPATTGEQYF.

The table lists this clonotype with a few counts. This rearrangement joins TRBV5-6 to TRBJ2-3; no definite D call. The CDR3 consists of 13 residues. In germline, CDR1 is SGHDT, CDR2 YYEEEE. Trimming left V 3 bases short and J 3 bases short, with 8 bases between. The CDR3 sequence: CASSSTTTDTQYF. As DNA, the CDR3 is TGTGCCAGCAGCTCTACTACTACAGATACGCAGTATTTT.

V and J are TRBV20-1 and TRBJ2-2; D is unresolved. Germline CDR1 and CDR2: DFQATT and SNEGSKA (reference sequence). This CDR3 spans 12 amino acids. Trimming removed 6 bases at V and 0 bases at J, with 5 bases between. The CDR3 region has the DNA TGCAGTGCCAGCTCGAACACCGGGGAGCTGTTTTTT. Translating gives CSASSNTGELFF.